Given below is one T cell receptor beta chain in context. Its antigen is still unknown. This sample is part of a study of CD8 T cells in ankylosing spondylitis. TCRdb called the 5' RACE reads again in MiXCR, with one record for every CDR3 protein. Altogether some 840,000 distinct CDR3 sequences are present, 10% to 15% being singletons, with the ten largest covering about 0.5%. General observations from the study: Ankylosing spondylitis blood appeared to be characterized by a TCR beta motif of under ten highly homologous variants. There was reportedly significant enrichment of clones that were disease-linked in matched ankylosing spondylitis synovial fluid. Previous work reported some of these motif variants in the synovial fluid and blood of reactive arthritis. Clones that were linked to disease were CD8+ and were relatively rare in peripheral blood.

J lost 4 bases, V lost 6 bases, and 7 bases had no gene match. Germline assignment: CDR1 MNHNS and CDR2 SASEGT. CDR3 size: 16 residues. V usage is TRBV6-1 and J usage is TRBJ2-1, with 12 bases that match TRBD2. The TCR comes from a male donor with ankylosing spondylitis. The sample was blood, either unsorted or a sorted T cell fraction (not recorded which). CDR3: CASSPRLAGEYNEQFF. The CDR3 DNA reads TGTGCCAGCAGCCCCAGACTAGCGGGAGAGTACAATGAGCAGTTCTTC.